In this sample, the clone carrying this T cell receptor (beta chain) turned up once. The antigen remains undetermined. This record belongs to a study of T cell responses to AZD1222 COVID-19 vaccine. The assay was immunoSEQ multiplex PCR, and TCRdb's table has in-frame clones only and misses some. This repertoire shows about 86,000 clones, roughly 90% found once; its top ten account for roughly 2.3%. Study-level findings and limits: Donors were mostly white British, more females; clonal diversity possibly underestimated. No repertoire was sampled before or during the peak T cell response, only after it.

This CDR3 is 13 amino acids long. CDR1 and CDR2 from the germline V gene are SGHTA and FQGNSA. V shed 5 bases and J shed 7 bases, with 11 bases lying between them. The sequencing used peripheral blood, collected on day 0 of AZD1222 vaccination. The source of this sequence is an adult in good health. The chain joins TRBV7-2 to TRBJ1-4; D call uncertain. The CDR3 loop reads CASSTYSGEKLFF. CDR3 DNA sequence: TGTGCCAGCAGCACCTATTCGGGTGAAAAACTGTTTTTT.